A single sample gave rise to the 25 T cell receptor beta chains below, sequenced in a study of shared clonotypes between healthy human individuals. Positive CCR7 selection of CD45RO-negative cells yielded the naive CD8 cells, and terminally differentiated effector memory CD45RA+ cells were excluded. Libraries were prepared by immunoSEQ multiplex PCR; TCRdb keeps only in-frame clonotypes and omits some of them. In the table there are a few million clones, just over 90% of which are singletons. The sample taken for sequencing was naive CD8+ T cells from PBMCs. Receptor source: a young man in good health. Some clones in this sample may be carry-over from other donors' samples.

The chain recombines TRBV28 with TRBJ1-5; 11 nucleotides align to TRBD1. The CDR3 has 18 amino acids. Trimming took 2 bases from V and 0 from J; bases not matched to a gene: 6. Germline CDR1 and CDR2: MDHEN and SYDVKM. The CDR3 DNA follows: TGTGCCAGCAGTTTAAACCCGGGACAGGGGGATAGCAATCAGCCCCAGCATTTT. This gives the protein CASSLNPGQGDSNQPQHF.

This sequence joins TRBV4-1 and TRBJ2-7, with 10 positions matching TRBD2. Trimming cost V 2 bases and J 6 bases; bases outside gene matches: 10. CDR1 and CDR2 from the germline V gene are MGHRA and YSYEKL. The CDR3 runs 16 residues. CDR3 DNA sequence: TGCGCCAGCAGCCAAAGGGAAGGTAGCGGGAGGCCCGAGCAGTACTTC. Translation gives CASSQREGSGRPEQYF.

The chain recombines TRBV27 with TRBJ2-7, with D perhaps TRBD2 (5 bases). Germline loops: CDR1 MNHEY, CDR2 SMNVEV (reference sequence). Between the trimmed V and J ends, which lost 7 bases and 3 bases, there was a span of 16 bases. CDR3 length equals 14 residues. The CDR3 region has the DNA TGTGCCAGCACCCACTCACCCGGGGACTACGAGCAGTACTTC. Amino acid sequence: CASTHSPGDYEQYF.

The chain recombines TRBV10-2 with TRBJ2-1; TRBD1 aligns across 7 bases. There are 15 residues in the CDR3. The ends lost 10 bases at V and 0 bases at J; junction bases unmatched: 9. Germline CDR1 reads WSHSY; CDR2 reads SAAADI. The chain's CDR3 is CATRGTESSYNEQFF. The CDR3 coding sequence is TGCGCCACCAGGGGGACAGAAAGCTCCTACAATGAGCAGTTCTTC.

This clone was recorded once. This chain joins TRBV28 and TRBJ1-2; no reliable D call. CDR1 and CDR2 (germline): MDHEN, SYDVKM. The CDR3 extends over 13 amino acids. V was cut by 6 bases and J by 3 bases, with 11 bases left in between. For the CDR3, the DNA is TGTGCCAGCAGGTCGGACGGGGACTATGGCTACACCTTC. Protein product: CASRSDGDYGYTF.

The CDR3 coding sequence is TGTGCCAGCTCACCCCTTGAGACTTCACCCTACGAGCAGTACTTC. Translated, it gives CASSPLETSPYEQYF. The V call is TRBV18, the J call TRBJ2-7; D unresolved. V was cut by 3 bases and J by 2 bases, with 14 bases left in between. The germline V gene encodes CDR1 KGHSH and CDR2 LQKENI. The CDR3 extends over 15 amino acids.

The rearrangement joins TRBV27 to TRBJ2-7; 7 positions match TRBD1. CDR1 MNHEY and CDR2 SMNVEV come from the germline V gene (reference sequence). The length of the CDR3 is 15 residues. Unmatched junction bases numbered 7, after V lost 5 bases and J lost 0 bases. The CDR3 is CASSPYRGASYEQYF. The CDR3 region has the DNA TGTGCCAGCAGTCCCTACAGGGGTGCCTCCTACGAGCAGTACTTC.

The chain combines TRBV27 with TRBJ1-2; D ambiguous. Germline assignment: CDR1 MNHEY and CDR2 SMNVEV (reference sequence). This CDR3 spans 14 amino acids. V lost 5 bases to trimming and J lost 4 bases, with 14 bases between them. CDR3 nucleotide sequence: TGTGCCAGCAGTCCGCTAGACGGGTCCTATGGCTACACCTTC. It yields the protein CASSPLDGSYGYTF.

The CDR3 loop reads CASSRGGRESYYF. CDR3 sequence (DNA): TGTGCCAGCAGCCGCGGGGGGCGGGAGTCTTATTACTTC. The chain employs TRBV5-6 and TRBJ2-7, with 8 positions matching TRBD2. Germline-derived CDR1 and CDR2 are SGHDT and YYEEEE. The junction had 13 bases not matched to a gene; V was cut back by 4 bases and J by 13 bases. The CDR3 covers 13 residues.

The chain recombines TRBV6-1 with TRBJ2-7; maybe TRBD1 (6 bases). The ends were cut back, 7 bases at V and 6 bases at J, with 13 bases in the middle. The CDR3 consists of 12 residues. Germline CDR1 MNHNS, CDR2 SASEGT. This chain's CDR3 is CASNYRVTEQYF. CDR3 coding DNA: TGTGCCAGCAATTACAGGGTAACCGAGCAGTACTTC.

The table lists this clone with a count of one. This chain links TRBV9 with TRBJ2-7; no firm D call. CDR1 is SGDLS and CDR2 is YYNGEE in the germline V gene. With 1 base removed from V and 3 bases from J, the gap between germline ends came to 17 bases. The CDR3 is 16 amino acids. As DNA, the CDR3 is TGTGCCAGCAGCGTATCGGCGGTCAAGTCAAACTACGAGCAGTACTTC. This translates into CASSVSAVKSNYEQYF.

The CDR3 bases are TGCAGCGGGGCGGGAGTGTCCTACAATGAGCAGTTCTTC. It encodes CSGAGVSYNEQFF. The chain links TRBV29-1 to TRBJ2-1; 7 bases are shared with TRBD2. Germline V gives CDR1 SQVTM, CDR2 ANQGSEA. The CDR3 totals 13 residues. The V segment lost 7 bases and the J segment 1 base; nucleotides outside the gene matches: 4.

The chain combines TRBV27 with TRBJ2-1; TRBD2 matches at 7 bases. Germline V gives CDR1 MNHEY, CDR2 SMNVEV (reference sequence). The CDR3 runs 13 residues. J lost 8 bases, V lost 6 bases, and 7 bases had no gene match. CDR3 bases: TGTGCCAGCAGCCACGGGACTATCGATGAGCAGTTCTTC. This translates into CASSHGTIDEQFF.

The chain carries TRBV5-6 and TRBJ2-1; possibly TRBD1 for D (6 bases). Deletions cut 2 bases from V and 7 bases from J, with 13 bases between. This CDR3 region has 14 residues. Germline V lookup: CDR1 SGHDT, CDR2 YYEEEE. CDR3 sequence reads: CASSLGTGRNEQFF. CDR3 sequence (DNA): TGTGCCAGCAGCTTAGGTACAGGGCGGAATGAGCAGTTCTTC.

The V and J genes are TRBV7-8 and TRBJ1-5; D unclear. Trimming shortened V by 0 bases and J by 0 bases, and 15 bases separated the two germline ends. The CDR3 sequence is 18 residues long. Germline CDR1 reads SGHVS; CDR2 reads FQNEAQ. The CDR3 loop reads CASSLARGAAYSNQPQHF. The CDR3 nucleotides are TGTGCCAGCAGCTTAGCTCGGGGAGCAGCCTATAGCAATCAGCCCCAGCATTTT. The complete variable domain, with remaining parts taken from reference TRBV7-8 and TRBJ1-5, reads GAGVSQSPRYKVAKRGQDVALRCDPISGHVSLFWYQQALGQGPEFLTYFQNEAQLDKSGLPSDRFFAERPEGSVSTLKIQRTQQEDSAVYLCASSLARGAAYSNQPQHFGDGTRLSIL.

The CDR3 DNA is TGTGCCACCCTCGGGCGGGAGAGCGCCTACAATGAGCAGTTCTTC. This encodes CATLGRESAYNEQFF. V gene TRBV19 combines with J gene TRBJ2-1, with TRBD2 identical over 7 bases. The CDR3 spans 15 residues. Trimming at V came to 10 bases and at J to 2 bases, leaving 11 bases not matched to a gene. Germline values: CDR1 LNHDA, CDR2 SQIVND (reference sequence).

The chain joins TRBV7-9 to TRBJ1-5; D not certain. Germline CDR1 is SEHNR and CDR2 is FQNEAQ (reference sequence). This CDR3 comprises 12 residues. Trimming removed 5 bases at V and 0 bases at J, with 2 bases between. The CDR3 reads CASSPSNQPQHF. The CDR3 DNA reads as TGTGCCAGCAGCCCTAGCAATCAGCCCCAGCATTTT.

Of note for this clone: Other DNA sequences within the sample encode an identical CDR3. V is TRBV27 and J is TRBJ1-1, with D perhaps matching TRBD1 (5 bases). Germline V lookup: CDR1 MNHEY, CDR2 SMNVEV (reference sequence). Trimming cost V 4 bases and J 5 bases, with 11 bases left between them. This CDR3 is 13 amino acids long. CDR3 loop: CASSWGTGTEAFF. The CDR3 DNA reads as TGTGCCAGCAGTTGGGGGACGGGGACTGAAGCTTTCTTT.

The CDR3 sequence is CASSLATPHNEQFF. The DNA of the CDR3 is TGTGCCAGCAGCTTAGCGACGCCACACAATGAGCAGTTCTTC. This chain joins TRBV11-2 and TRBJ2-1; unclear D gene. V was trimmed by 1 base and J by 5 bases, leaving 9 bases between them. Looked up from germline, CDR1 is SGHAT and CDR2 is FQNNGV. There are 14 residues in the CDR3.

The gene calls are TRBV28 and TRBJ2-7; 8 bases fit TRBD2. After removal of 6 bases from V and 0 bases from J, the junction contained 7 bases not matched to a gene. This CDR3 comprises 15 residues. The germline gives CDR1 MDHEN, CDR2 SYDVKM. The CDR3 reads CASRTESGGSYEQYF. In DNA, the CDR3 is TGTGCCAGCAGGACCGAAAGCGGGGGCTCCTACGAGCAGTACTTC.

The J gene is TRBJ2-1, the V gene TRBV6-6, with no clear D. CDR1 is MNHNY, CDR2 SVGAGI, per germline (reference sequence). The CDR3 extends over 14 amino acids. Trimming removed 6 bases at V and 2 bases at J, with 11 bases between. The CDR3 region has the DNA TGTGCCAGCAGCCCAGGCGCTGCCTACAATGAGCAGTTCTTC. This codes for CASSPGAAYNEQFF.

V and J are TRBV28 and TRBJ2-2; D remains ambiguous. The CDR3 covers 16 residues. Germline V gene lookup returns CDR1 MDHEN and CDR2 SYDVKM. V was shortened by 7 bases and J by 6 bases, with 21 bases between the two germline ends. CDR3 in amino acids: CASTPSSRPEPGELFF. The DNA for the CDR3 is TGTGCCAGCACCCCTTCCTCTAGACCTGAACCCGGGGAGCTGTTTTTT.

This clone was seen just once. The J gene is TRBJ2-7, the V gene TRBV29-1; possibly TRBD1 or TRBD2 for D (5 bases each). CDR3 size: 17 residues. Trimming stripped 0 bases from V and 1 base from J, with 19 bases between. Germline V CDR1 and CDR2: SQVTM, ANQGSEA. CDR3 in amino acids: CSVEERPARGGSYEQYF. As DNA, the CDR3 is TGCAGCGTTGAAGAGAGGCCAGCGAGGGGTGGATCCTACGAGCAGTACTTC.

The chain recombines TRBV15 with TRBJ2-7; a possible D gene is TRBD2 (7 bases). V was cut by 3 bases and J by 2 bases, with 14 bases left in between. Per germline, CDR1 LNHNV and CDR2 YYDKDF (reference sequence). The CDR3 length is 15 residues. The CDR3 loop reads CATSSGLGGTYEQYF. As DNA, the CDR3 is TGTGCCACCAGCAGCGGACTAGGGGGAACCTACGAGCAGTACTTC. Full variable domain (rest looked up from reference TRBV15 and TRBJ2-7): DAMVIQNPRYQVTQFGKPVTLSCSQTLNHNVMYWYQQKSSQAPKLLFHYYDKDFNNEADTPDNFQSRRPNTSFCFLDIRSPGLGDTAMYLCATSSGLGGTYEQYFGPGTRLTVT.

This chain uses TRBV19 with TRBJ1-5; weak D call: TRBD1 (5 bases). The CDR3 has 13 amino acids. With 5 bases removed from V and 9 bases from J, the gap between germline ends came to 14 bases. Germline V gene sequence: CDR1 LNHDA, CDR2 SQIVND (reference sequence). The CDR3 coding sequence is TGTGCCAGTAGTTGGGGGGGATTGACGCCCCAGCATTTT. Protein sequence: CASSWGGLTPQHF.